This T cell receptor beta chain was found in a study of graft-versus-host responses after intestinal transplantation. About the study: Multivisceral, liver-intestinal, or isolated intestinal transplants were given to recipients.

CDR3 length: 16 residues. V dropped 3 bases and J dropped 2; count of bases not matched to a gene: 7. The V gene's germline CDR1 is KGHSH and CDR2 LQKENI. Remarks on this clone: Its antigen is still unknown.

General study points: Peak levels of circulating GvH clones tracked with early post-transplant HvG declines.

Assay used: immunoSEQ multiplex PCR; TCRdb lists only in-frame clones, some missing. The top ten hold about 15% of the sample, which has 75,000 to 100,000 clones, around 86% seen once. The chain employs TRBV18 and TRBJ1-2; 9 bases align to TRBD1. The sequence was collected from a human donor who received an intestinal transplant. The input for sequencing was unstimulated CD8+ T cells sorted from spleen or lymph node cells, taken before intestinal transplant. CDR3 region: CASSPRTGEENYGYTF. DNA of the CDR3: TGTGCCAGCTCACCTCGGACAGGGGAGGAAAACTATGGCTACACCTTC.